This TCR beta chain is from a study of regulatory T cells in long-lasting Graves disease. Germline CDR1 reads MDHEN; CDR2 reads SYDVKM. CDR3 length equals 18 residues. After removal of 5 bases from V and 4 bases from J, the junction contained 15 bases not matched to a gene. This clonotype came up many times. CDR3-region Arm-PCR and iRepertoire HTBI primers produced the TCR beta libraries. MiXCR, run by TCRdb on the multiplex PCR reads, gives a single entry per CDR3 protein. The sample holds over 350,000 distinct CDR3 sequences, 14% seen once. Time point reported: newly diagnosed GD, antithyroid drugs for less than 3 months. After RNA was extracted from PBMCs, the TCR library was made from it. An endocrinology department in Xi'an, China, supplied the patients. The sample was also linked to a second study, of T cells in Graves' hyperthyroidism and ophthalmopathy. That investigation notes: No progression to ophthalmopathy during 18 months of follow-up defined stable disease. Clinical symptoms, serum thyroxine and TRAb, thyroid ultrasound and orbital computed tomography together formed the diagnostic basis. The HTBI set primed first-round TCR CDR3 RT-PCR.

V usage is TRBV28 and J usage is TRBJ2-3, with 10 nucleotides matching TRBD2. The origin of this receptor is a woman between 50 and 59 years old with Graves disease. Sequencing was performed on peripheral blood mononuclear cells (PBMCs), taken at new diagnosis, from a patient treated with antithyroid drugs. The CDR3 sequence: CASSPTAEREGLADTQYF. CDR3 DNA: TGTGCCAGCAGTCCTACTGCTGAGCGGGAGGGCCTGGCAGATACGCAGTATTTT.